This T cell receptor (beta chain) was sequenced during a study of T cells after yellow fever vaccination (dated by TCRdb to between 2018 and 2021). About the full investigation: Libraries from fractions with low cell numbers were prepared with the SMART-Seq v4 Ultra Low Input RNA kit. To follow T-cell clones before and after both primary and booster YFV17D yellow fever vaccination, bulk TCR alpha and beta repertoires underwent longitudinal sequencing. Two healthy male donors, one aged 18 to 29 and one aged 30 to 40 years, made up the cohort. Blood samples were taken at several timepoints before and after primary and secondary immunization, and bulk PBMC replicates and cell subsets were isolated. Paper-wide results and their limitations: Because abundant contaminating clonotypes from the bulk population could be contained in FACS-sorted repertoires, computational filtering was required. Because the study included only a couple of donors, the extent to which the findings can be generalized is limited. Compared with the primary T-cell response, the secondary T-cell response was faster but weaker, reaching its peak on day 5 rather than on day 15. After the booster, most of the clones that had expanded following primary vaccination were detected again (almost 98% of CD4 and around 88% of CD8), which suggests that memory was broadly maintained. A small share of clonotypes was detected in both CD4 and CD8 compartments, with the overlap likely arising from convergent recombination.

Trimmed from V: 1 base; trimmed from J: 2 bases; junction bases lacking a gene match: 9. There are 17 amino acids in the CDR3, from cysteine to phenylalanine inclusive. The retained sequence is limited to the CDR3, 51 bases, with the frame set at the first base. The germline V gene (reference sequence) supplies CDR1 DFQATT and CDR2 SNEGSKA. Details on this clonotype: The antigen it binds to is not known. Base qualities are not at hand, and no much larger clone is one base apart.

In the paper's terms, the treatment or condition label means: live attenuated yellow fever vaccine strain. At every blood-draw timepoint, two biological replicates of bulk PBMCs were collected. PBMCs were isolated from peripheral blood using a standard Ficoll-Paque protocol. RNA was extracted with TriZol from bulk PBMCs, CD4 and CD8 fractions, and dextramer-positive and dextramer-negative fractions. Synthesis of TCR cDNA relied on 5'RACE template switching, a step that introduced a universal primer site along with unique molecular identifiers. cDNA synthesis was primed from both the TCR alpha and TCR beta constant segments. Two PCR steps were used to amplify libraries, with sample barcodes and sequencing adapters being added in the second step. Sequencing of libraries was done on Illumina HiSeq 2500 (2x100 bp) or NovaSeq (2x150 bp). The study's processing was this. MIGEC was used to demultiplex reads and collapse the reads into UMI consensus sequences, and MiXCR was used for V(D)J alignment. Vaccine-responding clonotypes were identified with edgeR using replicate PBMC samples, with FDR below 0.01 and a log2 fold change above 5 up to day 15 being required. Bulk clonotypes were assigned CD4 or CD8 identity according to which sequenced CD4 or CD8 repertoire held them at higher abundance. TCRdb reprocessed the public reads (quality trimming at Q25 with fastp, clone calling with MiXCR) and kept in-frame beta chains. Records with the same CDR3 protein are collapsed into one entry carrying the most frequent genes and DNA. TCRdb assigned the V and J calls; the authors' analysis was not used. The sample table contains hundreds of thousands of distinct CDR3 sequences; only one count was recorded for about 13% of them. About an eighth of the sample is in the top ten clones.

This sample comprised PBMCs, obtained on the day of the yellow fever booster vaccination. The chain is encoded by TRBV20-1 joined to TRBJ2-3; a stretch of 10 junction bases matches TRBD2. This clonotype was sampled from a man younger than 40 who received the YFV17D yellow fever vaccine. The CDR3 protein is CSARGASGRAFTDTQYF. In nucleotide form, the sequence is TGCAGTGCTAGAGGGGCTAGCGGGAGAGCTTTCACAGATACGCAGTATTTT.